This T cell receptor (beta chain) was obtained from a study of T cells in Graves' hyperthyroidism and ophthalmopathy. Findings and limits, study-wide: Classification by a 13 V-J model distinguished ophthalmopathy from stable hyperthyroidism.

Notes on this clonotype: As yet, its antigen is unknown.

The patients, who ranged from 18 to 65 in age, presented with newly diagnosed hyperthyroidism lasting under 2 months. The PBMCs studied were ones that came from around 10 ml fresh peripheral blood. TCR beta CDR3 region amplification was performed from RNA transcripts. First-round RT-PCR with HTBI primers amplified the TCR CDR3 region. MiXCR was run by TCRdb on the multiplex PCR reads, yielding one entry per CDR3 protein. The repertoire has almost 600,000 distinct CDR3 sequences, 14% of them found once; the top ten carry around 5.4%. The receptor was isolated from a woman between 25 and 40 years old with Graves' hyperthyroidism that later progressed to Graves' ophthalmopathy. Sequenced material: blood.

The DNA for the CDR3 is TGTGCCAGCAGCTTTAGGTCGGAACAGCCCCAGCATTTT. Its translation is CASSFRSEQPQHF. The rearrangement links TRBV7-2 to TRBJ1-5; no clear D gene. CDR3 size: 13 residues. V was cut by 3 bases and J by 7 bases, with 10 bases left in between. Germline values: CDR1 SGHTA, CDR2 FQGNSA.